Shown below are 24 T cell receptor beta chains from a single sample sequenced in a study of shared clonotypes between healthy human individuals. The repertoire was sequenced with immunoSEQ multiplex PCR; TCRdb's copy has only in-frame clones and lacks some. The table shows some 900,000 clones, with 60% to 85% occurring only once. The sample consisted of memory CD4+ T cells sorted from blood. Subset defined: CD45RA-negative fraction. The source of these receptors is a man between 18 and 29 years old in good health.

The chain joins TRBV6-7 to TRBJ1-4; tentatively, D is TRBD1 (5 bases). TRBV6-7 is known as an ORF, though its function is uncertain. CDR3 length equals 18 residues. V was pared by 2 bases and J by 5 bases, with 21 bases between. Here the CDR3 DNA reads TGTGCCAGCAGTTACCGGAGGGGACGGCTTGCTGTGAATGAAAAACTGTTTTTT. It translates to CASSYRRGRLAVNEKLFF.

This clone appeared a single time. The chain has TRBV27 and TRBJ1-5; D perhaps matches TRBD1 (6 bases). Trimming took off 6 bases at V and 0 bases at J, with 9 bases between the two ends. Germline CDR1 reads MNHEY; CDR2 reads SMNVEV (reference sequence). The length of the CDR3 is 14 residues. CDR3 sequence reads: CASRGGLSNQPQHF. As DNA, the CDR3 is TGTGCCAGCAGAGGGGGACTTAGCAATCAGCCCCAGCATTTT.

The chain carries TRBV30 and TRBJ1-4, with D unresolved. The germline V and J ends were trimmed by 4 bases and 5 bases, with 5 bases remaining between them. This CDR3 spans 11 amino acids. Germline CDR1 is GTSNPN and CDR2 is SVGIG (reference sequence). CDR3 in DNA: TGTGCCTGGAAGAGAAATGAAAAACTGTTTTTT. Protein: CAWKRNEKLFF.

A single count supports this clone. The CDR3 nucleotides are TGCGCCAGCAGTGAGTCGGTACGGGTACTACAAGAAGAGACCCAGTACTTC. It is translated as CASSESVRVLQEETQYF. This rearrangement joins TRBV10-2 to TRBJ2-5; no definite D call. The CDR3 totals 17 residues. V lost 0 bases and J lost 3, with 17 bases in between. The germline V gene encodes CDR1 WSHSY and CDR2 SAAADI.

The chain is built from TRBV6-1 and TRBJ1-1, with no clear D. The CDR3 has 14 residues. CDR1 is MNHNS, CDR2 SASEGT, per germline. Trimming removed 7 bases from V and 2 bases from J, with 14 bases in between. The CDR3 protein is CASTGPTVNTEAFF. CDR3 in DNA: TGTGCCAGCACCGGACCCACCGTCAACACTGAAGCTTTCTTT.

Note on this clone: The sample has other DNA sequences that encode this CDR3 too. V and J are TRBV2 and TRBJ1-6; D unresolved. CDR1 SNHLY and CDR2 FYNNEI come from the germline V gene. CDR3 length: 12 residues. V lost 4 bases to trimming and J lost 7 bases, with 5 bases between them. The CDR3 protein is CASSGNNSPLHF. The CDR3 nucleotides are TGTGCCAGCAGTGGGAACAATTCACCCCTCCACTTT.

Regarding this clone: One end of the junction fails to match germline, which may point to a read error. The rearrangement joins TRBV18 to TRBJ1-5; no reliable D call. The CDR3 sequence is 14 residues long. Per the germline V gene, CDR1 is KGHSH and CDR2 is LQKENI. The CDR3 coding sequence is TGTGCCAGCGCACCCGGTGGGGGCAATCAGCCCCAGCATTTT. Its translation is CASAPGGGNQPQHF.

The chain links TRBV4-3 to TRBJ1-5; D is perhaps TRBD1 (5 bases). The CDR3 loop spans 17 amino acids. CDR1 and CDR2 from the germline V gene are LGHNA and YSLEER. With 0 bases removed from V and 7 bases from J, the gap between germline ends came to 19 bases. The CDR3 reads CASSQDLPTEGSQPQHF. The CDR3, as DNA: TGCGCCAGCAGCCAAGATCTCCCGACAGAAGGGAGCCAGCCCCAGCATTTT.

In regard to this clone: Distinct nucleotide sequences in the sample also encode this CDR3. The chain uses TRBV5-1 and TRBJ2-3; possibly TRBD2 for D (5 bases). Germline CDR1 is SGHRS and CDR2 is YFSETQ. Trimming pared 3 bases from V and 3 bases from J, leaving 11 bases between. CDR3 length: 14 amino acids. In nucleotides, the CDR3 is TGCGCCAGCAGCTCCGGGGATCCAACAGATACGCAGTATTTT. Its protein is CASSSGDPTDTQYF.

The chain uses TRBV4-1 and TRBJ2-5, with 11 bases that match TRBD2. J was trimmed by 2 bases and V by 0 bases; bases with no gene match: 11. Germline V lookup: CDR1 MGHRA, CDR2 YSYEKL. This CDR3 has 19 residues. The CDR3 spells CASSQERLAGGYEQETQYF. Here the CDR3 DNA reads TGCGCCAGCAGCCAAGAGCGCCTAGCGGGGGGCTATGAACAAGAGACCCAGTACTTC.

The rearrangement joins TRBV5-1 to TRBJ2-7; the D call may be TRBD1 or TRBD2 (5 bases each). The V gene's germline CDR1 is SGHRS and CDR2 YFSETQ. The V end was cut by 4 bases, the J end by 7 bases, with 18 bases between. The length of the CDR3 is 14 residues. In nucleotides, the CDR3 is TGCGCCAGCAGCATGGGACCTGGTGTGGAGGAGCAGTACTTC. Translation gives CASSMGPGVEEQYF. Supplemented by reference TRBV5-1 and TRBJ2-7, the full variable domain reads KAGVTQTPRYLIKTRGQQVTLSCSPISGHRSVSWYQQTPGQGLQFLFEYFSETQRNKGNFPGRFSGRQFSNSRSEMNVSTLELGDSALYLCASSMGPGVEEQYFGPGTRLTVT.

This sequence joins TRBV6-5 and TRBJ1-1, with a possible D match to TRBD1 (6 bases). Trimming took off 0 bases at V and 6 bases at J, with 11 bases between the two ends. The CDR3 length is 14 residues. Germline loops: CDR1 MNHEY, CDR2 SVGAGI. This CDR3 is CASSYSSRGAEAFF. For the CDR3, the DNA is TGTGCCAGCAGTTACTCGAGCAGGGGCGCTGAAGCTTTCTTT.

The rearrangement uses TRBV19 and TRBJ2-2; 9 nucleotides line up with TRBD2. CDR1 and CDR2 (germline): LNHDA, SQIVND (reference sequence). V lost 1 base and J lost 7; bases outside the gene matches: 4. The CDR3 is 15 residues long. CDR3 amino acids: CASSIGGRAGGELFF. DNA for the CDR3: TGTGCCAGTAGTATAGGCGGGAGGGCCGGCGGGGAGCTGTTTTTT.

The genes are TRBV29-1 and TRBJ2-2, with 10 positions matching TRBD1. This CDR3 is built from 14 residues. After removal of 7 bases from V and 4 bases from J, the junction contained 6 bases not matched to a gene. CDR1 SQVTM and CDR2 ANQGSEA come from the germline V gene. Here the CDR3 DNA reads TGCAGCGCCGGGGGACAGGGGTTCACCGGGGAGCTGTTTTTT. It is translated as CSAGGQGFTGELFF.

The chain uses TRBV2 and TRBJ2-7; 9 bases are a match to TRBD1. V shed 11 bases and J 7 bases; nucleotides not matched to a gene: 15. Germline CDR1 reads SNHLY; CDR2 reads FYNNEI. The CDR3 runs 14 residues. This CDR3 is CAGKTQQGAGEQYF. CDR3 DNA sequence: TGTGCCGGAAAGACGCAACAGGGGGCGGGGGAGCAGTACTTC.

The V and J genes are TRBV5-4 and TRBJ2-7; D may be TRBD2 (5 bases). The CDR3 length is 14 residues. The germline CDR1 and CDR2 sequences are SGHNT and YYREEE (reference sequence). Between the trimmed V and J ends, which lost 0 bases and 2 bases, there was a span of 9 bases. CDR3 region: CASSLGGWAYEQYF. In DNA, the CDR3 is TGTGCCAGCAGCTTGGGAGGGTGGGCCTACGAGCAGTACTTC.

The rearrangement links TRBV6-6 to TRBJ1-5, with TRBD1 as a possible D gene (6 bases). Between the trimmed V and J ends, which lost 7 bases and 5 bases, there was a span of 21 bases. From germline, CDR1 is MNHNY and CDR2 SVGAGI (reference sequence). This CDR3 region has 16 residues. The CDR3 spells CASTPPFTGNDQPQHF. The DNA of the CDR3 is TGTGCCAGCACCCCTCCTTTTACAGGGAATGATCAGCCCCAGCATTTT.

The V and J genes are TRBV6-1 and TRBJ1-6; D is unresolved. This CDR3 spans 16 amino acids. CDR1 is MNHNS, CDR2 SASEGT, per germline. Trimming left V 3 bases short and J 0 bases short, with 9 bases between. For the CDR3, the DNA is TGTGCCAGCAGTGACGGGTTGAGCTCCTATAATTCACCCCTCCACTTT. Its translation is CASSDGLSSYNSPLHF.

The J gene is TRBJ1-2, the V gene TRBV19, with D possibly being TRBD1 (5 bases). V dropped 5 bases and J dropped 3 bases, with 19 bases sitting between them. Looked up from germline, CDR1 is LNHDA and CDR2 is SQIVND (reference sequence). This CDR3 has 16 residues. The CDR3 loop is CASSYFATGPDYGYTF. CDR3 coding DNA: TGTGCCAGTAGTTATTTCGCGACGGGGCCGGACTATGGCTACACCTTC.

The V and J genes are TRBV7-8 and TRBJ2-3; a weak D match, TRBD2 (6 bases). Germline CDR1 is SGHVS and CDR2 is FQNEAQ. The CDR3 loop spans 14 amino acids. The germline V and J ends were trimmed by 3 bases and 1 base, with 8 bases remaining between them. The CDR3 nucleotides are TGTGCCAGCAGCTTTGGCGGGGGCACAGATACGCAGTATTTT. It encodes CASSFGGGTDTQYF. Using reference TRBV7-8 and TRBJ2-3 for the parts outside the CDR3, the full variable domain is GAGVSQSPRYKVAKRGQDVALRCDPISGHVSLFWYQQALGQGPEFLTYFQNEAQLDKSGLPSDRFFAERPEGSVSTLKIQRTQQEDSAVYLCASSFGGGTDTQYFGPGTRLTVL.

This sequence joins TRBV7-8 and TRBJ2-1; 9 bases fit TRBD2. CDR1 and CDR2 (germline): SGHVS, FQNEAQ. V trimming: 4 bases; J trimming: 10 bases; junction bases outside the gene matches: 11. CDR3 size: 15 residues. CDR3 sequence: CASSSISGGPGEQFF. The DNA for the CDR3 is TGTGCCAGCAGCTCCATCAGCGGGGGGCCGGGAGAGCAGTTCTTC.

CDR3 sequence: CASSFSRQGSSGANVLTF. CDR3 coding DNA: TGTGCCAGCAGTTTCTCGAGACAGGGAAGCTCTGGGGCCAACGTCCTGACTTTC. The J gene is TRBJ2-6, the V gene TRBV28; TRBD1 agrees at 7 bases. CDR3 length: 18 amino acids. The ends lost 3 bases at V and 0 bases at J; junction bases unmatched: 8. The germline gives CDR1 MDHEN, CDR2 SYDVKM.

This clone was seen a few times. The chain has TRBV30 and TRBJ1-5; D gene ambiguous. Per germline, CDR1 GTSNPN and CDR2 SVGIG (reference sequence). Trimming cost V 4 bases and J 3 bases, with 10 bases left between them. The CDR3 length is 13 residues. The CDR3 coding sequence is TGTGCCTGGACCGAGGCAGTCAATCAGCCCCAGCATTTT. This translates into CAWTEAVNQPQHF.

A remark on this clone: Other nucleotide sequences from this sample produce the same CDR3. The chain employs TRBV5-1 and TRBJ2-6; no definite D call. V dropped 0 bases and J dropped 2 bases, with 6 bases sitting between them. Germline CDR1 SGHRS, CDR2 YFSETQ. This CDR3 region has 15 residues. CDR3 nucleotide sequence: TGCGCCAGCAGCTTGGAAGGGCCTGGGGCCAACGTCCTGACTTTC. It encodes CASSLEGPGANVLTF.